One sample yielded the 21 T cell receptor beta chains listed below, sequenced in a study of shared clonotypes between healthy human individuals. TCRdb's table, derived via immunoSEQ multiplex PCR, lists solely in-frame clones and lacks some. Of some 2,500,000 clones in the sample, over 85% were seen once. Material for sequencing was naive CD4+ T cells from PBMCs. Subset defined: CD45RA+ positively selected. Every receptor here comes from a man younger than 30 in good health. Some clones in this sample may be carry-over from other donors' samples.

This clone was observed a handful of times. The gene calls are TRBV9 and TRBJ1-5; perhaps TRBD1 as D (6 bases). CDR3 length equals 16 residues. Trimming took off 3 bases at V and 3 bases at J, with 16 bases between the two ends. Germline V gene sequence: CDR1 SGDLS, CDR2 YYNGEE. CDR3: CASSAGGGLYNQPQHF. The CDR3 DNA sequence: TGTGCCAGCAGCGCCGGGGGCGGACTTTACAATCAGCCCCAGCATTTT.

The chain links TRBV7-9 to TRBJ2-3; 11 bases fit TRBD2. Looked up from germline, CDR1 is SEHNR and CDR2 is FQNEAQ (reference sequence). This CDR3 region has 16 residues. Losses at the gene ends were 0 bases for V and 4 bases for J; bases not matched to a gene: 3. CDR3 in amino acids: CASSLATSGSADTQYF. DNA of the CDR3: TGTGCCAGCAGCTTAGCCACTAGCGGGAGTGCAGATACGCAGTATTTT.

The V call is TRBV7-2, the J call TRBJ2-1; D is unclear. The V end was cut by 0 bases, the J end by 6 bases, with 9 bases between. The CDR3 is 14 residues long. From germline, CDR1 is SGHTA and CDR2 FQGNSA. The CDR3, as DNA: TGTGCCAGCAGCTTAGCGCCGAGCTCCAATGAGCAGTTCTTC. This codes for CASSLAPSSNEQFF.

This clone has a single count. V usage is TRBV5-4 and J usage is TRBJ1-3; D might be TRBD1 (6 bases). This CDR3 has 15 residues. Germline V gene lookup returns CDR1 SGHNT and CDR2 YYREEE (reference sequence). The V gene lost 4 bases and the J gene lost 0 bases, with 11 bases spanning the gap. The DNA of the CDR3 is TGTGCCAGCAGCCCCGGACAGCCCTCTGGAAACACCATATATTTT. Encoded protein: CASSPGQPSGNTIYF.

This clone was detected only once. The chain is built from TRBV7-3 and TRBJ2-3, with a tentative D call TRBD2 (5 bases). V was cut by 5 bases and J by 1 base, with 19 bases left in between. Germline V gene lookup returns CDR1 SGHTA and CDR2 FQGTGA. There are 17 residues in the CDR3. DNA for the CDR3: TGTGCCAGCAGCAACCGCTCACGGGGTAGCGGCACAGATACGCAGTATTTT. Its translation: CASSNRSRGSGTDTQYF.

V gene TRBV14 combines with J gene TRBJ2-5; the D gene is possibly TRBD1 (5 bases). CDR3 length: 15 residues. V lost 1 base to trimming and J lost 6 bases, with 15 bases between them. CDR1 and CDR2 (germline): SGHDN, FVKESK. The CDR3 sequence: CASSQGPGSVKTQYF. CDR3 DNA sequence: TGTGCCAGCAGCCAAGGGCCAGGGTCGGTAAAGACCCAGTACTTC.

This clone was recorded once. The J gene is TRBJ1-2, the V gene TRBV19, with D perhaps matching TRBD1 (6 bases). This CDR3 has 12 residues. CDR1 is LNHDA, CDR2 SQIVND, per germline (reference sequence). With 4 bases removed from V and 10 bases from J, the gap between germline ends came to 13 bases. CDR3 in amino acids: CASSNLDSLYTF. Written as DNA, the CDR3 is TGTGCCAGTAGTAATCTGGACAGTCTCTACACCTTC.

This clone has a single count. The chain has TRBV7-9 and TRBJ2-4; 9 positions agree with TRBD1. There are 19 residues in the CDR3. V was clipped by 5 bases and J by 8 bases; unmatched bases: 22. Germline CDR1 reads SEHNR; CDR2 reads FQNEAQ (reference sequence). The CDR3 nucleotides read TGTGCCAGCAGCCCAATACCCGGAGGGACAGGGAGGGGCCAACACATTCAGTACTTC. It encodes CASSPIPGGTGRGQHIQYF.

The chain has TRBV18 and TRBJ2-3; no clear D gene. Deletions cut 2 bases from V and 0 bases from J, with 12 bases between. This CDR3 is 16 amino acids long. Germline values: CDR1 KGHSH, CDR2 LQKENI. The CDR3 sequence is CASSPIAETSTDTQYF. DNA for the CDR3: TGTGCCAGCTCACCAATCGCGGAGACTAGCACAGATACGCAGTATTTT.

The rearrangement links TRBV11-2 to TRBJ2-1, with TRBD2 matching 16 bases. This CDR3 contains 20 residues. V dropped 0 bases and J dropped 4; count of bases not matched to a gene: 9. The germline V gene encodes CDR1 SGHAT and CDR2 FQNNGV. CDR3 sequence: CASSLEPGLAGGRYYNEQFF. CDR3 bases: TGTGCCAGCAGCTTAGAACCGGGACTAGCGGGAGGGAGATATTACAATGAGCAGTTCTTC.

Only one count was recorded for this clone. The chain has TRBV11-2 and TRBJ1-4, with a possible D match to TRBD1 (5 bases). Germline CDR1 reads SGHAT; CDR2 reads FQNNGV. Trimming pared 5 bases from V and 3 bases from J, leaving 16 bases between. The CDR3 consists of 16 residues. As DNA, the CDR3 is TGTGCCAGCAGCGCCGGCACGAGACAGCCTAATGAAAAACTGTTTTTT. Protein product: CASSAGTRQPNEKLFF.

V is TRBV9 and J is TRBJ2-7; D is possibly TRBD1 (6 bases). CDR3 length: 15 residues. Trimming shortened V by 0 bases and J by 2 bases, and 12 bases separated the two germline ends. Germline CDR1 reads SGDLS; CDR2 reads YYNGEE. CDR3 residues: CASSVGPDSAYEQYF. In nucleotides, the CDR3 is TGTGCCAGCAGCGTAGGCCCGGACAGTGCCTACGAGCAGTACTTC.

The genes are TRBV29-1 and TRBJ2-1; TRBD1 agrees at 10 bases. This CDR3 comprises 14 residues. Germline trimming cut 7 bases from V and 3 bases from J; bases unmatched to any gene: 6. Germline V CDR1 and CDR2: SQVTM, ANQGSEA. This CDR3 reads CSAGGDRGYNEQFF. CDR3 sequence (DNA): TGCAGCGCCGGGGGGGACAGGGGCTACAATGAGCAGTTCTTC.

The chain couples TRBV7-9 to TRBJ2-7; 9 bases match TRBD1. V dropped 5 bases and J dropped 2; count of bases not matched to a gene: 10. This CDR3 is built from 16 residues. Looked up from germline, CDR1 is SEHNR and CDR2 is FQNEAQ (reference sequence). CDR3 DNA: TGTGCCAGCAGCCGGTCGTCGGGACAGGGCACCTACGAGCAGTACTTC. Translating it yields CASSRSSGQGTYEQYF.

The chain is built from TRBV28 and TRBJ2-7; tentatively, D is TRBD1 or TRBD2 (6 bases each). CDR3 size: 15 residues. Per germline, CDR1 MDHEN and CDR2 SYDVKM. Trimming removed 7 bases at V and 4 bases at J, with 20 bases between. CDR3 residues: CASTVGGNSGYEQYF. In DNA form, the CDR3 reads TGTGCCAGCACTGTAGGGGGGAACTCGGGGTACGAGCAGTACTTC.

V usage is TRBV6-5 and J usage is TRBJ2-7; tentatively, D is TRBD1 (6 bases). V was shortened by 7 bases and J by 2 bases, with 12 bases between the two germline ends. Germline assignment: CDR1 MNHEY and CDR2 SVGAGI. This CDR3 contains 13 residues. CDR3 in DNA: TGTGCCAGCATAACAGGGTTCCCCTACGAGCAGTACTTC. This sequence encodes CASITGFPYEQYF.

Points on this clone: The sample has other DNA sequences that encode this CDR3 too. The rearrangement joins TRBV29-1 to TRBJ1-2; 7 nucleotides align to TRBD1. Unmatched junction bases numbered 3, after V lost 5 bases and J lost 0 bases. CDR1 is SQVTM and CDR2 is ANQGSEA in the germline V gene. The CDR3 loop spans 13 amino acids. This CDR3 reads CSVRTGANYGYTF. CDR3 in DNA: TGCAGCGTTCGGACAGGCGCTAACTATGGCTACACCTTC.

This chain uses TRBV19 with TRBJ2-7; D may be TRBD1 or TRBD2 (5 bases each). Between the trimmed V and J ends, which lost 1 base and 0 bases, there was a span of 13 bases. The CDR3 loop spans 16 amino acids. Germline V CDR1 and CDR2: LNHDA, SQIVND (reference sequence). CDR3 sequence reads: CASSIVGTDSSYEQYF. The CDR3 DNA reads TGTGCCAGTAGTATAGTTGGGACGGATAGCTCCTACGAGCAGTACTTC.

The chain links TRBV29-1 to TRBJ2-1, with 10 bases lining up with TRBD1. The CDR3 length is 14 residues. Germline lookup yields CDR1 SQVTM and CDR2 ANQGSEA. V dropped 1 base and J dropped 6; count of bases not matched to a gene: 3. The CDR3 is CSVEGTGGSNEQFF. The CDR3 nucleotides are TGCAGCGTTGAAGGGACAGGGGGGAGCAATGAGCAGTTCTTC.

The J gene is TRBJ1-2, the V gene TRBV6-1; D uncertain. V lost 2 bases to trimming and J lost 8 bases, with 12 bases between them. Germline CDR1 reads MNHNS; CDR2 reads SASEGT. The length of the CDR3 is 13 residues. In DNA, the CDR3 is TGTGCCAGCAGTGAACAGGCGTTGGGAGGCTACACCTTC. This sequence encodes CASSEQALGGYTF.

The chain joins TRBV6-1 to TRBJ2-6; possibly TRBD2 for D (6 bases). V shed 4 bases and J shed 2 bases, with 9 bases lying between them. The CDR3 spans 15 residues. The germline V gene encodes CDR1 MNHNS and CDR2 SASEGT. CDR3 loop: CASSVGGTGANVLTF. The CDR3 DNA reads as TGTGCCAGCAGTGTTGGGGGGACTGGGGCCAACGTCCTGACTTTC.